This is a list of T cell receptor beta chains from one sample in a study of control samples from healthy donors and cancer patients. The method was immunoSEQ multiplex PCR; TCRdb's version includes in-frame clones alone and lacks a portion of them. The sample carries roughly 160,000 clones, about 94% recorded once. Sample: PBMCs. Receptor source: a man aged 55 to 70 with colorectal cancer. Each CDR3 is given with its conserved first and last residue. The D gene is left open where the match is weak. Rows give clone size only sometimes, using once, few, many, or a class for an expanded clone.

size: NA
V: TRBV4-1
J: TRBJ1-1
D: NA
DNA: TGCGCCAGCAGCCAAGTCCCCAGGGAGACGGGCAAAGCTTTCTTT
CDR3: CASSQVPRETGKAFF

size: NA
V: TRBV18
J: TRBJ1-6
D: NA
DNA: TGTGCCAGCTCACCACGCAAGGAATATAATTCACCCCTCCACTTT
CDR3: CASSPRKEYNSPLHF

size: NA
V: TRBV6-5
J: TRBJ1-5
D: NA
DNA: TGTGCCAGCAGTTACTCGACTTTGACGACGGGACAGCCCCAGCATTTT
CDR3: CASSYSTLTTGQPQHF

size: NA
V: TRBV7-2
J: TRBJ1-1
D: NA
DNA: TGTGCCAGCAGCTTAGGTCGGACCCTGAACACTGAAGCTTTCTTT
CDR3: CASSLGRTLNTEAFF

size: NA
V: TRBV10-2
J: TRBJ1-1
D: NA
DNA: TGCGCCAGCAGTGATTCACTTATGAACACTGAAGCTTTCTTT
CDR3: CASSDSLMNTEAFF

size: NA
V: TRBV29-1
J: TRBJ2-3
D: NA
DNA: TGCAGCGTGAAGGCCCTTCGGCCGTATTTT
CDR3: CSVKALRPYF

size: NA
V: TRBV5-1
J: TRBJ1-4
D: NA
DNA: TGCGCCAGCACCCTCCGCCCCGGAGCAACTAATGAAAAACTGTTTTTT
CDR3: CASTLRPGATNEKLFF

size: NA
V: TRBV7-9
J: TRBJ1-6
D: NA
DNA: TGTGCCAGCAGCTTGACAGCTTTTAATTCACCCCTCCACTTT
CDR3: CASSLTAFNSPLHF

size: NA
V: TRBV9
J: TRBJ2-6
D: NA
DNA: TGTGCCAGCAGCGAAACAGGCTCTGGGGCCAACGTCCTGACTTTC
CDR3: CASSETGSGANVLTF

size: NA
V: TRBV10-3
J: TRBJ2-5
D: TRBD2
DNA: TGTGCCATCGGGGGGGAGTACCAAGAGACCCAGTACTTC
CDR3: CAIGGEYQETQYF

size: NA
V: TRBV28
J: TRBJ2-5
D: TRBD2
DNA: TGTGCCAGCAGTTCTCCGGGACTAGGGCAGTCGGCCCAGTACTTC
CDR3: CASSSPGLGQSAQYF

size: NA
V: TRBV7-8
J: TRBJ2-3
D: TRBD1
DNA: TGTGCCAGCAGCTTAGCACAGGGGGAAGGCACAGATACGCAGTATTTT
CDR3: CASSLAQGEGTDTQYF

size: NA
V: TRBV15
J: TRBJ2-3
D: TRBD2
DNA: TGTGCCACCAGCAGAGATAGCGGGGGGTGGGCAGATACGCAGTATTTT
CDR3: CATSRDSGGWADTQYF

size: NA
V: TRBV5-1
J: TRBJ1-1
D: NA
DNA: TGCGCCAGCAGCCTAGATACATCGGGATTCGAAGCTTTCTTT
CDR3: CASSLDTSGFEAFF

size: NA
V: TRBV6-5
J: TRBJ1-2
D: TRBD1
DNA: TGTGCCAGCAGCCACCGGGACAGGGGCCCCTATGGCTACACCTTC
CDR3: CASSHRDRGPYGYTF

size: once
V: TRBV2
J: TRBJ2-1
D: NA
DNA: TGTGCCAATCGTCTCTACAATGAGCAGTTCTTC
CDR3: CANRLYNEQFF

size: NA
V: TRBV9
J: TRBJ1-5
D: NA
DNA: TGTGCCAGCAGCGTAACCCAGGATCAGCCCCAGCATTTT
CDR3: CASSVTQDQPQHF

size: NA
V: TRBV27
J: TRBJ2-1
D: NA
DNA: TGTGCCAGCAGACCAGGGGGCGGGGGGACCTACAATGAGCAGTTCTTC
CDR3: CASRPGGGGTYNEQFF

size: NA
V: TRBV6-4
J: TRBJ2-1
D: TRBD1
DNA: TGTGCCAGCAGCGCCAGGACAGGAGTATCCTACAATGAGCAGTTCTTC
CDR3: CASSARTGVSYNEQFF

size: NA
V: TRBV7-9
J: TRBJ2-5
D: TRBD2
DNA: TGTGCCAGCAGCTTAAGTTTGGGGGGGCAAGAGACCCAGTACTTC
CDR3: CASSLSLGGQETQYF

size: once
V: TRBV5-1
J: TRBJ2-2
D: NA
DNA: TGCGCCAGCACCACCCAGGGGAACACCGGGGAGCTGTTTTTT
CDR3: CASTTQGNTGELFF

size: NA
V: TRBV2
J: TRBJ2-7
D: TRBD1
DNA: TGTGCCAGCAGTGGGACAGGGGACTACGAGCAGTACTTC
CDR3: CASSGTGDYEQYF

size: NA
V: TRBV12-3/TRBV12-4
J: TRBJ1-1
D: NA
DNA: TGTGCCAGCAGTTTTACCCCGTACACTGAAGCTTTCTTT
CDR3: CASSFTPYTEAFF

size: NA
V: TRBV6-2/TRBV6-3
J: TRBJ1-1
D: NA
DNA: TGTGCCAGCAGTTACTTGGGGGACGGAAGACTGAACACTGAAGCTTTCTTT
CDR3: CASSYLGDGRLNTEAFF

size: NA
V: TRBV11-2
J: TRBJ1-1
D: NA
DNA: TGTGCCAGCAGTTCACAGGGCCCCCCCATGAACACTGAAGCTTTCTTT
CDR3: CASSSQGPPMNTEAFF

size: NA
V: TRBV7-2
J: TRBJ2-5
D: TRBD2
DNA: TGTGCCAGCAGCTTAATGGCTAGCGGGGGGACGGAGACCCAGTACTTC
CDR3: CASSLMASGGTETQYF

size: NA
V: TRBV5-1
J: TRBJ1-1
D: NA
DNA: TGCGCCAGCAGCACGCCATCTCAGGAGTTGAACACTGAAGCTTTCTTT
CDR3: CASSTPSQELNTEAFF

size: once
V: TRBV6-6
J: TRBJ1-2
D: NA
DNA: TGTGCCAGCAGGGGGGGTGAGGCCTCAACCTTC
CDR3: CASRGGEASTF

size: NA
V: TRBV5-8
J: TRBJ1-5
D: TRBD1
DNA: TGTGCCAGCAGCGGAACAGGGGGATCAGAGCCCCAGCATTTT
CDR3: CASSGTGGSEPQHF

size: NA
V: TRBV30
J: TRBJ1-1
D: NA
DNA: TGTGCCTACTCGCCGGGGGTCGGGACTGAAGCTTTCTTT
CDR3: CAYSPGVGTEAFF

size: NA
V: TRBV24-1
J: TRBJ1-2
D: TRBD1
DNA: TGTGCCACCAGTGACCGACAGGGGGCGTATGGCTACACCTTC
CDR3: CATSDRQGAYGYTF

size: NA
V: TRBV7-9
J: TRBJ1-2
D: NA
DNA: TGTGCCAGCAGCCCGGGGCAGTGGGACTATGGCTACACCTTC
CDR3: CASSPGQWDYGYTF

size: NA
V: TRBV11-3
J: TRBJ2-1
D: NA
DNA: TGTGCCAGCAGCTGGGGGCGGGGGAGCTCCTACAATGAGCAGTTCTTC
CDR3: CASSWGRGSSYNEQFF

size: NA
V: TRBV27
J: TRBJ1-2
D: TRBD1
DNA: TGTGCCAGCAGTGACAGGGGGCGGTATGGCTACACCTTC
CDR3: CASSDRGRYGYTF

size: NA
V: TRBV29-1
J: TRBJ2-6
D: TRBD1
DNA: TGCAGCATTAAAGGACAGGGGGTCTCTGGGGCCAACGTCCTGACTTTC
CDR3: CSIKGQGVSGANVLTF

size: once
V: TRBV19
J: TRBJ2-3
D: NA
DNA: TGTGCCAGTAGTATTGCGTCCCACACAGATACGCAGTATTTT
CDR3: CASSIASHTDTQYF

size: NA
V: TRBV10-1
J: TRBJ2-1
D: NA
DNA: TGCGCCAGCAGTCAGGGGAGCAGCTCCTACAATGAGCAGTTCTTC
CDR3: CASSQGSSSYNEQFF

size: NA
V: TRBV5-1
J: TRBJ2-5
D: TRBD1
DNA: TGCGCCAGCAGCTCAGGGGGTCGGGAGACCCAGTACTTC
CDR3: CASSSGGRETQYF

size: once
V: TRBV7-2
J: TRBJ1-2
D: NA
DNA: TGTGCCAGCAGCTTTTACAGGCCGAATGGCTACACCTTC
CDR3: CASSFYRPNGYTF